This is a list of T cell receptor beta chains from one sample in a study of shared clonotypes between healthy human individuals. The protocol was immunoSEQ multiplex PCR, while the TCRdb copy is restricted to in-frame clones and leaves out a portion. This sample has 2 million to 2.5 million clones, with approximately 96% found just once. The sequencing sample was made of naive CD4+ T cells sorted from blood. These receptors were taken from a young man in good health. Both conserved end residues are part of each CDR3. The D gene is left open where the match is weak. A row's size may be missing; if present it is once, few, many or a size class.

clone size	D gene	V gene	J gene	CDR3 protein	CDR3 DNA
.	TRBD1	TRBV30	TRBJ2-7	CAWSGGQGTYEQYF	TGTGCCTGGAGTGGGGGACAGGGGACCTACGAGCAGTACTTC
.	.	TRBV2	TRBJ2-7	CASSGGVAVGYYEQYF	TGTGCCAGCAGTGGCGGGGTGGCAGTGGGGTACTACGAGCAGTACTTC
once	TRBD1	TRBV5-1	TRBJ2-1	CASSLSGTGNNEQFF	TGCGCCAGCAGCTTATCCGGGACAGGTAACAATGAGCAGTTCTTC
.	.	TRBV10-1	TRBJ1-4	CASSESTGEKLFF	TGCGCCAGCAGTGAGTCGACGGGTGAAAAACTGTTTTTT
.	TRBD2	TRBV2	TRBJ2-2	CASSGLAGFTGELFF	TGTGCCAGCAGTGGACTAGCGGGATTCACCGGGGAGCTGTTTTTT
.	TRBD2	TRBV27	TRBJ2-1	CASSFGYGRASNEQFF	TGTGCCAGCAGTTTTGGGTACGGGAGGGCCAGCAATGAGCAGTTCTTC
many	.	TRBV2	TRBJ2-7	CASSENMNSYEQYF	TGTGCCAGCAGTGAAAATATGAACAGCTACGAGCAGTACTTC
.	.	TRBV6-6	TRBJ2-2	CASSPANTGELFF	TGTGCCAGCAGTCCGGCTAACACCGGGGAGCTGTTTTTT
.	.	TRBV18	TRBJ1-4	CASSPRQPPEKLFF	TGTGCCAGCTCACCTAGACAGCCGCCTGAAAAACTGTTTTTT
.	TRBD2	TRBV29-1	TRBJ2-7	CSAAGSSYEQYF	TGCAGCGCAGCGGGGAGCTCCTACGAGCAGTACTTC